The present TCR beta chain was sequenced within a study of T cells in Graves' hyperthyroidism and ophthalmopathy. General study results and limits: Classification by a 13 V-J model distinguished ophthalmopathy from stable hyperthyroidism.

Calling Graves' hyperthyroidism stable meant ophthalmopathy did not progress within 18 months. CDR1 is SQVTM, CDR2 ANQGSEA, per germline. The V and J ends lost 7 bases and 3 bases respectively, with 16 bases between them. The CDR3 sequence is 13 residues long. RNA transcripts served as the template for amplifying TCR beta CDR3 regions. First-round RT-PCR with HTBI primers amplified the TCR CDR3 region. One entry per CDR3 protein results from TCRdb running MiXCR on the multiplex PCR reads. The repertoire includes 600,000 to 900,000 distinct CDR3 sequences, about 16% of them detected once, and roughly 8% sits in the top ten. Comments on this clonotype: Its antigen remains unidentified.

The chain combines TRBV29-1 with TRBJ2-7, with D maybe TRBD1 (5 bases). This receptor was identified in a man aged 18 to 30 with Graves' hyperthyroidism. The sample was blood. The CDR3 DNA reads TGCAGCGGGAGTATGGGAACAGGCTACGAGCAGTACTTC. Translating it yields CSGSMGTGYEQYF.